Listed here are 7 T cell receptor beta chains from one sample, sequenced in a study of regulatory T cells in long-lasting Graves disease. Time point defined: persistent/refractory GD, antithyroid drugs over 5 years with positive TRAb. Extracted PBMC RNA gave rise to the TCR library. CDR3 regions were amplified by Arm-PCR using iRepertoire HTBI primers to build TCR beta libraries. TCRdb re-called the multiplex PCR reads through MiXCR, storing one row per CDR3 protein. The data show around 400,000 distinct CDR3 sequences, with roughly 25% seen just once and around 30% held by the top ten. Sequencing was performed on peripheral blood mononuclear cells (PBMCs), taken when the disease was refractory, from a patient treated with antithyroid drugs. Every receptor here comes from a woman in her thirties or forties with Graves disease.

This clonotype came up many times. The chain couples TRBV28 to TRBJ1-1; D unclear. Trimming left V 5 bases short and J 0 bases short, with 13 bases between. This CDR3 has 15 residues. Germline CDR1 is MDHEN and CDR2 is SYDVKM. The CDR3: CASSLESGLNTEAFF. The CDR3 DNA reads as TGTGCCAGCAGTCTGGAGTCTGGGCTGAACACTGAAGCTTTCTTT.

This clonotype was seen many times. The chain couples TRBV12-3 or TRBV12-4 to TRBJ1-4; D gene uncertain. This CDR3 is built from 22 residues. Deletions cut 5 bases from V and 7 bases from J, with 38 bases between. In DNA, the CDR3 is TGTGCCAGCAGTGGCACGGTTCATAAGGTGCTAGCATCTGAGTCCGTAATTGAAAAACTGTTTTTT. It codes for CASSGTVHKVLASESVIEKLFF.

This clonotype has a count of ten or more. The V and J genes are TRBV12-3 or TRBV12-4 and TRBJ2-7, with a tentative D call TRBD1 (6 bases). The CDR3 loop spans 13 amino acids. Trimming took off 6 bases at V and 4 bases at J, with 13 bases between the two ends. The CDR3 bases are TGTGCCAGCAGCCCTAGGGGGATTTACGAGCAGTACTTC. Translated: CASSPRGIYEQYF.

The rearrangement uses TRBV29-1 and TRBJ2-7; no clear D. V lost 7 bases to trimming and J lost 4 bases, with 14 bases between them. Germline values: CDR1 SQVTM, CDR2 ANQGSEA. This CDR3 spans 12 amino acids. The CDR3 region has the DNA TGCAGCGCTACGGACGGGCGGTACGAGCAGTACTTC. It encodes CSATDGRYEQYF.

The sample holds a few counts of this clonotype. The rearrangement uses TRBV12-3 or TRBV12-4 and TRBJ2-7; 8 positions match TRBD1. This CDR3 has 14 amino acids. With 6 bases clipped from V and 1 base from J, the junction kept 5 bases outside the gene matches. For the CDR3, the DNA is TGTGCCAGCAGACCCGGGACAGGTTCCTACGAGCAGTACTTC. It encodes CASRPGTGSYEQYF.

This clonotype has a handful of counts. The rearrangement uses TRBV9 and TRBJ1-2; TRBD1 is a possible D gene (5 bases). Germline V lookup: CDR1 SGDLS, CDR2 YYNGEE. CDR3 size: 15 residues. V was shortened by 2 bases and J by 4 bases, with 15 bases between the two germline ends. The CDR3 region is CASSVSGTHAYGYTF. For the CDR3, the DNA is TGTGCCAGCAGCGTCTCCGGGACCCACGCCTATGGCTACACCTTC.

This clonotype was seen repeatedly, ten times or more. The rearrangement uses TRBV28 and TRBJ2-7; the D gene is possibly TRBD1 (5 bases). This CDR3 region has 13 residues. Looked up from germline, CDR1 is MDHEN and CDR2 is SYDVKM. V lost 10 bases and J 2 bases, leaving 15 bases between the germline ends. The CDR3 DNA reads TGTGCCACCACGAGACAGCCTACCTACGAGCAGTACTTC. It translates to CATTRQPTYEQYF.